This TCR beta chain appears in the sequencing data of a study of early stage breast cancer tumors. Assay used: immunoSEQ multiplex PCR; TCRdb lists only in-frame clones, some missing. The repertoire consists of around 71,000 clones, with 65% to 85% occurring once and the leading ten covering approximately 3.7%. The V gene lost 4 bases and the J gene lost 3 bases, with 12 bases spanning the gap. Germline lookup yields CDR1 SGHNT and CDR2 YENEEA. The CDR3 spans 15 residues. The sequence was obtained from a person in their 60s with breast cancer. What was sequenced was blood. This chain connects TRBV11-3 to TRBJ2-2; D is possibly TRBD2 (5 bases). CDR3 loop: CASSSPFGDTGELFF. In DNA, the CDR3 is TGTGCCAGCAGCTCACCCTTCGGGGACACCGGGGAGCTGTTTTTT.